The 5 T cell receptor beta chains below all came from one sample that was sequenced in a study of shared T cell receptors in the human thymus. TCRdb keeps only in-frame clones here, not all; method: immunoSEQ multiplex PCR. The sample yields under 700,000 clones, more than 75% seen once. This sample also appeared in a second study, on human thymus T cells.

Sequenced material: thymocytes. These receptors all come from a boy in the first two years of life with a congenital heart defect.

The sample holds a few counts of this clone. The V call is TRBV7-6, the J call TRBJ2-7; TRBD2 aligns across 15 bases. Unmatched junction bases numbered 3, after V lost 0 bases and J lost 3 bases. Germline CDR1 and CDR2: SGHVS and FNYEAQ. This CDR3 region has 17 residues. The CDR3 DNA reads as TGTGCCAGCAGCTTAGCGCCGGGACTAGCGGGAGGCTACGAGCAGTACTTC. This encodes CASSLAPGLAGGYEQYF.

This chain uses TRBV4-1 with TRBJ1-2, with D perhaps TRBD1 (5 bases). From germline, CDR1 is MGHRA and CDR2 YSYEKL. Trimming cost V 1 base and J 3 bases, with 12 bases left between them. The CDR3 runs 15 residues. CDR3: CASSQVRARDYGYTF. DNA for the CDR3: TGCGCCAGCAGCCAAGTCAGGGCTCGCGACTATGGCTACACCTTC.

This clone has just a few counts. The V call is TRBV4-2, the J call TRBJ2-7, with 11 bases fitting TRBD2. V lost 3 bases to trimming and J lost 7 bases; unmatched junction nucleotides: 23. There are 20 residues in the CDR3. Germline CDR1 is LGHNA and CDR2 is YNFKEQ. The CDR3 DNA reads as TGTGCCAGCAGCCAGGCCGACAGGGAACTAGCGGGAGAGGCGCTGGGTGAGCAGTACTTC. Its translation: CASSQADRELAGEALGEQYF.

V usage is TRBV5-1 and J usage is TRBJ2-1; 7 nucleotides match TRBD2. V shed 2 bases, J shed 2 bases, and the junction held 7 bases outside the gene matches. CDR3 length: 16 amino acids. Germline lookup yields CDR1 SGHRS and CDR2 YFSETQ. The CDR3 region has the DNA TGCGCCAGCAGCTTAGGACCTAGCGGTCCCTACAATGAGCAGTTCTTC. It is translated as CASSLGPSGPYNEQFF.

The count of this clone is one. The sample holds other DNA sequences that translate to the same CDR3. The genes are TRBV27 and TRBJ1-4; D gene ambiguous. The V end lost 5 bases, the J end lost 2 bases, and 9 bases lay between the germline ends. In germline, CDR1 is MNHEY, CDR2 SMNVEV (reference sequence). The CDR3 consists of 14 residues. The CDR3 region is CASSPRGTNEKLFF. DNA for the CDR3: TGTGCCAGCAGTCCCCGCGGCACTAATGAAAAACTGTTTTTT. Full variable domain (outside the CDR3, taken from reference TRBV27 and TRBJ1-4): EAQVTQNPRYLITVTGKKLTVTCSQNMNHEYMSWYRQDPGLGLRQIYYSMNVEVTDKGDVPEGYKVSRKEKRNFPLILESPSPNQTSLYFCASSPRGTNEKLFFGSGTQLSVL.